These 8 T cell receptor beta chains were sequenced from one sample in a study of cytomegalovirus exposure and HLA in healthy donors. 13 Jbeta primers and 60 Vbeta primers were used for the PCR. Here immunoSEQ multiplex PCR was the method, and the copy in TCRdb shows in-frame clones only, minus some. The repertoire includes about 150,000 clones, roughly four fifths of them detected once, and over 1.1% sits in the top ten. Sequencing was performed on PBMCs. The receptor set was obtained from a man in his late teens or twenties in good health and CMV-seronegative.

This clone has a single count. The chain has TRBV27 and TRBJ2-7; possibly TRBD2 for D (5 bases). The CDR3 runs 15 residues. The germline V gene encodes CDR1 MNHEY and CDR2 SMNVEV (reference sequence). V lost 3 bases and J lost 2, with 14 bases in between. The CDR3 nucleotides read TGTGCCAGCAGTTTTACGGGAACAACTACCTACGAGCAGTACTTC. Amino acid sequence: CASSFTGTTTYEQYF.

V is TRBV7-2 and J is TRBJ2-7; possibly TRBD1 for D (6 bases). V lost 1 base, J lost 0 bases, and 10 bases lay in between. The CDR3 sequence is 15 residues long. Germline V gene sequence: CDR1 SGHTA, CDR2 FQGNSA. The CDR3 loop reads CASSLEGDNSYEQYF. As DNA, the CDR3 is TGTGCCAGCAGCTTAGAAGGGGACAACTCCTACGAGCAGTACTTC.

The V and J genes are TRBV11-2 and TRBJ2-7; maybe TRBD1 (7 bases). Germline CDR1 SGHAT, CDR2 FQNNGV. The length of the CDR3 is 14 residues. The V and J ends lost 6 bases and 0 bases respectively, with 12 bases between them. CDR3 sequence (DNA): TGTGCCAGCAGTCCAGGGGGGCGCTCCTACGAGCAGTACTTC. It is translated as CASSPGGRSYEQYF.

The chain recombines TRBV5-4 with TRBJ2-1; no firm D call. With 0 bases removed from V and 10 bases from J, the gap between germline ends came to 11 bases. Germline-derived CDR1 and CDR2 are SGHNT and YYREEE (reference sequence). This CDR3 has 13 residues. This CDR3 is CASSLDSPGEQFF. The CDR3 DNA follows: TGTGCCAGCAGCTTGGACTCCCCAGGAGAGCAGTTCTTC.

In this sample, this clone turned up a few times. The rearrangement uses TRBV25-1 and TRBJ1-1, with TRBD1 as a possible D gene (6 bases). The CDR3 is 14 residues long. CDR1 is MGHDK, CDR2 SYGVNS, per germline. The V end was cut by 5 bases, the J end by 1 base, with 11 bases between. CDR3 residues: CASSFQGWNTEAFF. CDR3 nucleotide sequence: TGTGCCAGCAGTTTCCAGGGGTGGAACACTGAAGCTTTCTTT.

The chain is built from TRBV5-8 and TRBJ2-3; TRBD2 matches 9 bases. Germline V lookup: CDR1 SGHTS, CDR2 YDEGEE. J gave up 2 bases and V 4 bases, and 8 bases lay outside the gene matches. The length of the CDR3 is 16 residues. CDR3 bases: TGTGCCAGCAGCGCCGGGACTAGCCCTTCCACAGATACGCAGTATTTT. This encodes CASSAGTSPSTDTQYF.

This clone has at least ten counts. This chain connects TRBV2 to TRBJ2-7; D remains unclear. V was trimmed by 8 bases and J by 0 bases, leaving 14 bases between them. Per germline, CDR1 SNHLY and CDR2 FYNNEI. The CDR3 is 14 amino acids. CDR3 residues: CASRMRFSSYEQYF. In DNA form, the CDR3 reads TGTGCCAGCCGAATGAGGTTTTCCTCCTACGAGCAGTACTTC.

This sequence joins TRBV7-9 and TRBJ1-5, with 12 bases aligning to TRBD1. Germline V CDR1 and CDR2: SEHNR, FQNEAQ (reference sequence). The J segment lost 7 bases and the V segment lost 4 bases, leaving 2 bases of the junction unmatched. This CDR3 has 14 residues. CDR3 DNA sequence: TGTGCCAGCAGCTCCGGGACAGGGGGCCAGCCCCAGCATTTT. It encodes CASSSGTGGQPQHF.